This T cell receptor (beta chain) derives from a study of shared clonotypes between healthy human individuals. Study at large: The cohort had two women and three men, ages 18 to 49. General study results and limits: Among the subsets, naive ones generally showed larger estimated richness than memory ones. The study found about 5% of naive CD4 clonotypes shared across several donors.

The count of this clone is one. Its antigen is not known. Negatively enriched CD4+ T cells were divided by CD45RA into naive and memory. Per the germline V gene, CDR1 is SGHVS and CDR2 is FQNEAQ. The CDR3 has 15 residues. V lost 0 bases and J lost 2, with 11 bases in between. Sequencing was performed with immunoSEQ multiplex PCR; in TCRdb, only in-frame clones are kept and a portion is missing. The sample lists about 2.3 million clones; 85% to 95% were seen once. The sample consisted of naive CD4+ T cells from PBMCs. Subset specified: CD45RA+ positively selected. This clonotype was obtained from a man between 18 and 35 years old in good health. Some clones in this sample may be carry-over from other donors' samples. The chain is built from TRBV7-8 and TRBJ2-7; D is unclear. The DNA of the CDR3 is TGTGCCAGCAGCTTAGCGGAGACTGGTACCTACGAGCAGTACTTC. Its protein is CASSLAETGTYEQYF.